This record looks at one T cell receptor beta chain sequence and its context. The sample belongs to a study of cytomegalovirus exposure and HLA in healthy donors. The PCR had 60 Vbeta and 13 Jbeta primers. The repertoire was sequenced with immunoSEQ multiplex PCR; TCRdb's copy has only in-frame clones and lacks some. The sample yields around 58,000 clones, roughly 71% seen once. V lost 4 bases, J lost 6 bases, and 15 bases lay in between. This CDR3 is 14 amino acids long. Per the germline V gene, CDR1 is KGHSH and CDR2 is LQKENI. The gene calls are TRBV18 and TRBJ1-1; D may be TRBD1 (6 bases). This clonotype was sampled from a man aged 40-49 years in good health and CMV-seropositive. The material sequenced was PBMCs. The CDR3 DNA is TGTGCCAGCTCACAGCCGACCCCAGGGGCTGAAGCTTTCTTT. This codes for CASSQPTPGAEAFF.